This TCR beta chain was recorded in a study of glioma-infiltrating T cells. This CDR3 has 13 residues. Germline values: CDR1 SEHNR, CDR2 FQNEAQ (reference sequence). Study-level points and caveats: Above-expected tissue-blood divergence occurred in all gliomas, most in low-grade ones. Tissue and blood shared very few CDR3 sequences.

The iRepertoire nested amplicon-rescue multiplex PCR amplified TCR alpha and beta CDR3s from RNA. One-step reverse transcription and amplification started from about 100-400 ng of tissue mRNA or PBMC total RNA. TCRdb independently ran MiXCR on the multiplex PCR reads; one entry per CDR3 protein. Of around 93,000 distinct CDR3 sequences in the sample, 35% to 50% are singletons; the top ten hold 30% to 40%. Remarks on this clonotype: Its antigen is undetermined. Its ends do not fully match the called genes, so a read error is possible.

The sample taken for sequencing was glioma tissue, nonneoplastic brain tissue, or PBMCs (not recorded which). The TCR comes from a human donor with low-grade glioma or glioblastoma, undergoing nonglioma brain surgery, or in good health (not recorded which). This chain links TRBV7-9 with TRBJ2-1, with D perhaps TRBD1 or TRBD2 (5 bases each). The CDR3, as DNA: TGTGCCAGCAGCCCGGGACGCCAGACCGAGCAATTCTTC. Translation gives CASSPGRQTEQFF. Variable domain in full (rest from reference TRBV7-9 and TRBJ2-1): DTGVSQNPRHKITKRGQNVTFRCDPISEHNRLYWYRQTLGQGPEFLTYFQNEAQLEKSRLLSDRFSAERPKGSFSTLEIQRTEQGDSAMYLCASSPGRQTEQFFGPGTRLTVL.